This section outlines one T cell receptor beta chain sequence together with its context. Its antigen remains unknown. This sample is drawn from a study of T cells in narcolepsy. Background on the study: Enrolled donors included narcolepsy type 1 or type 2 patients and healthy controls. Study-level findings and limits: Reportedly, autoreactive clonotypes were serially detected in patients' blood but not controls'.

The table came from immunoSEQ multiplex PCR; TCRdb's copy has only in-frame clones and leaves some out. Among about 40,000 clones, about nine tenths were seen once, and the ten largest hold roughly 1.2%. CDR1 and CDR2 from the germline V gene are LNHNV and YYDKDF (reference sequence). This CDR3 region has 14 residues. V lost 5 bases to trimming and J lost 6 bases, with 16 bases between them. The clonotype originates from a human donor with narcolepsy. Material for sequencing was CD45RA- memory CD4+ T cells from PBMCs. The chain joins TRBV15 to TRBJ2-5; perhaps TRBD2 as D (5 bases). As DNA, the CDR3 is TGTGCCACCAGCCCCGAACTAGTTGGGAAGACCCAGTACTTC. This translates into CATSPELVGKTQYF. The variable domain in full, completed from reference TRBV15 and TRBJ2-5, reads DAMVIQNPRYQVTQFGKPVTLSCSQTLNHNVMYWYQQKSSQAPKLLFHYYDKDFNNEADTPDNFQSRRPNTSFCFLDIRSPGLGDTAMYLCATSPELVGKTQYFGPGTRLLVL.